The rows below give T cell receptor beta chains drawn from one sample of a study of cytomegalovirus exposure and HLA in healthy donors. Generated by immunoSEQ multiplex PCR, the TCRdb table keeps only in-frame clones and is missing some. The sample has approximately 120,000 clones; 75% to 85% are singletons. The sample consisted of PBMCs. These receptor sequences come from a woman between 50 and 59 years old in good health and CMV-seropositive. CDR3s include the opening cysteine and the closing phenylalanine or tryptophan. The D gene is left open where the match is weak. Clone sizes are given selectively: once, few, many, or a class where the clone is expanded.

j_call: TRBJ2-1
v_call: TRBV5-6
d_call: NA
clone_size: NA
cdr3_nt: TGTGCCAGCAGCACGGACTATCACAATGAGCAGTTCTTC
cdr3_aa: CASSTDYHNEQFF

j_call: TRBJ1-4
v_call: TRBV7-2
d_call: NA
clone_size: NA
cdr3_nt: TGTGCCAGCAGCCCTAGGGGGGGGGCTAATAATGAAAAACTGTTTTTT
cdr3_aa: CASSPRGGANNEKLFF

j_call: TRBJ2-1
v_call: TRBV9
d_call: TRBD1
clone_size: NA
cdr3_nt: TGTGCCAGCAGCCTCGACAGGGGGCGTGAGAATGAGCAGTTCTTC
cdr3_aa: CASSLDRGRENEQFF

j_call: TRBJ2-7
v_call: TRBV7-8
d_call: NA
clone_size: few
cdr3_nt: TGTGCCAGCAGCGCCGGGACTCAGACCCCGAGCACGTACTTC
cdr3_aa: CASSAGTQTPSTYF

j_call: TRBJ2-7
v_call: TRBV14
d_call: NA
clone_size: NA
cdr3_nt: TGTGCCAGCAGCCAAGGACTTCAGCAGTACTTC
cdr3_aa: CASSQGLQQYF

j_call: TRBJ1-5
v_call: TRBV5-1
d_call: NA
clone_size: NA
cdr3_nt: TGCGCCAGCAGCCCTCTCCCGGGAGACCAGCCCCAGCATTTT
cdr3_aa: CASSPLPGDQPQHF

j_call: TRBJ2-7
v_call: TRBV30
d_call: TRBD1
clone_size: NA
cdr3_nt: TGTGCCTGGAGGATTGGACAGGTGTGGAACGAGCAGTACTTC
cdr3_aa: CAWRIGQVWNEQYF

j_call: TRBJ1-6
v_call: TRBV4-3
d_call: NA
clone_size: NA
cdr3_nt: TGCGCCAGCAGCCAAGAAGGGGCCTGGGCCCTCCACTTT
cdr3_aa: CASSQEGAWALHF

j_call: TRBJ1-3
v_call: TRBV19
d_call: NA
clone_size: NA
cdr3_nt: TGTGCCAGTAGCCTGGGGACAAGCTCTGGAAACACCATATATTTT
cdr3_aa: CASSLGTSSGNTIYF

j_call: TRBJ1-1
v_call: TRBV15
d_call: NA
clone_size: NA
cdr3_nt: TGTGCCACCAGCAGGGGGCTCGGGAACACTGAAGCTTTCTTT
cdr3_aa: CATSRGLGNTEAFF

j_call: TRBJ2-1
v_call: TRBV29-1
d_call: TRBD2
clone_size: NA
cdr3_nt: TGCAGCGTCATGCCTACCCTGGGACTAGTTGAGAATGAGCAGTTCTTC
cdr3_aa: CSVMPTLGLVENEQFF

j_call: TRBJ1-1
v_call: TRBV30
d_call: NA
clone_size: NA
cdr3_nt: TGTGCCTGGAGCCCAATTACACCTGAAGCTTTCTTT
cdr3_aa: CAWSPITPEAFF

j_call: TRBJ2-4
v_call: TRBV29-1
d_call: NA
clone_size: NA
cdr3_nt: TGCAGCGTTGAAGGGGGCAGGGGAGAAAACATTCAGTACTTC
cdr3_aa: CSVEGGRGENIQYF

j_call: TRBJ1-1
v_call: TRBV2
d_call: NA
clone_size: NA
cdr3_nt: TGTGCCAGCACACATGAGAACACTGAAGCTTTCTTT
cdr3_aa: CASTHENTEAFF

j_call: TRBJ2-3
v_call: TRBV10-2
d_call: NA
clone_size: NA
cdr3_nt: TGCGCCAGCACGGGGACGGGGGTTAGCACAGATACGCAGTATTTT
cdr3_aa: CASTGTGVSTDTQYF

j_call: TRBJ1-3
v_call: TRBV5-1
d_call: TRBD1
clone_size: few
cdr3_nt: TGCGCCAGCAGTGCTCAGGGGGCATCTGGAAACACCATATATTTT
cdr3_aa: CASSAQGASGNTIYF

j_call: TRBJ2-7
v_call: TRBV21-1
d_call: NA
clone_size: few
cdr3_nt: TGTGCCAGCAGCAAAAGGACTACCTCCTACGAGCAGTACTTC
cdr3_aa: CASSKRTTSYEQYF

j_call: TRBJ2-7
v_call: TRBV9
d_call: TRBD2
clone_size: NA
cdr3_nt: TGTGCCAGCAGCCCCGGCCGAGCGGGGGGCGGCGAGCAGTACTTC
cdr3_aa: CASSPGRAGGGEQYF

j_call: TRBJ2-1
v_call: TRBV9
d_call: TRBD2
clone_size: NA
cdr3_nt: TGTGCCAGCAGCGTGCTAGCGGGGAACAATGAGCAGTTCTTC
cdr3_aa: CASSVLAGNNEQFF

j_call: TRBJ2-5
v_call: TRBV7-2
d_call: TRBD2
clone_size: NA
cdr3_nt: TGTGCCAGCAGCTTAAGGGCTAGCGGGGGGGCAGGGGAGACCCAGTACTTC
cdr3_aa: CASSLRASGGAGETQYF

j_call: TRBJ1-4
v_call: TRBV2
d_call: NA
clone_size: NA
cdr3_nt: TGTGCCAGCAGTGAAGCCTCGGGACACCCGTTAGAAAAACTGTTTTTT
cdr3_aa: CASSEASGHPLEKLFF

j_call: TRBJ1-2
v_call: TRBV9
d_call: TRBD1
clone_size: NA
cdr3_nt: TGTGCCAGCACCCCTTTTCAGGGACAGGGGTATGGCTACACCTTC
cdr3_aa: CASTPFQGQGYGYTF

j_call: TRBJ2-7
v_call: TRBV4-3
d_call: TRBD1
clone_size: NA
cdr3_nt: TGCGCCAGCAGCCAAGATGGACAGGGCTCCTACGAGCAGTACTTC
cdr3_aa: CASSQDGQGSYEQYF

j_call: TRBJ2-4
v_call: TRBV6-6
d_call: TRBD1
clone_size: NA
cdr3_nt: TGTGCCAGCAGTATACAGGGGGCTCTAGCCAAAAACATTCAGTACTTC
cdr3_aa: CASSIQGALAKNIQYF

j_call: TRBJ2-3
v_call: TRBV9
d_call: TRBD2
clone_size: NA
cdr3_nt: TGTGCCAGTGGGGGGGGAAGCACAGATACGCAGTATTTT
cdr3_aa: CASGGGSTDTQYF

j_call: TRBJ2-5
v_call: TRBV4-3
d_call: NA
clone_size: few
cdr3_nt: TGCGCCAGCAGCCAAGACTGGGGGGGCGGAGAGACCCAGTACTTC
cdr3_aa: CASSQDWGGGETQYF

j_call: TRBJ2-7
v_call: TRBV27
d_call: NA
clone_size: few
cdr3_nt: TGTGCCAGCAGTCGGCTCGGGCAGGGCTACGAGCAGTACTTC
cdr3_aa: CASSRLGQGYEQYF

j_call: TRBJ1-3
v_call: TRBV6-5
d_call: NA
clone_size: NA
cdr3_nt: TGTGCCAGCAGTCAAACAGGGACTGGAAACACCATATATTTT
cdr3_aa: CASSQTGTGNTIYF

j_call: TRBJ1-2
v_call: TRBV5-1
d_call: NA
clone_size: once
cdr3_nt: TGCGCCAGCAGTCAATTCGGGACTGAATATGGCTACACCTTC
cdr3_aa: CASSQFGTEYGYTF

j_call: TRBJ2-3
v_call: TRBV5-1
d_call: TRBD2
clone_size: NA
cdr3_nt: TGCGCCAGCAGCCCGGGGACTAGCGGGGGGAGCACAGATACGCAGTATTTT
cdr3_aa: CASSPGTSGGSTDTQYF

j_call: TRBJ2-2
v_call: TRBV7-3
d_call: TRBD1
clone_size: NA
cdr3_nt: TGTGCCAGCAGTAAACAGGGGGGGAACACCGGGGAGCTGTTTTTT
cdr3_aa: CASSKQGGNTGELFF

j_call: TRBJ2-5
v_call: TRBV9
d_call: NA
clone_size: NA
cdr3_nt: TGTGCCAGCAGCGTAGAGGGGGGGCTTAGAGAGACCCAGTACTTC
cdr3_aa: CASSVEGGLRETQYF

j_call: TRBJ2-1
v_call: TRBV7-2
d_call: TRBD2
clone_size: once
cdr3_nt: TGTGCCAGCAGCTCCCCCGGGGGGGCGTACAATGAGCAGTTCTTC
cdr3_aa: CASSSPGGAYNEQFF

j_call: TRBJ2-1
v_call: TRBV19
d_call: NA
clone_size: NA
cdr3_nt: TGTGCCAGTAGTATAGCTAGAGACAATGAGCAGTTCTTC
cdr3_aa: CASSIARDNEQFF

j_call: TRBJ2-1
v_call: TRBV9
d_call: TRBD2
clone_size: NA
cdr3_nt: TGTGCCAGCAGCGCCGGACTAGCTTTAGGTAACAATGAGCAGTTCTTC
cdr3_aa: CASSAGLALGNNEQFF

j_call: TRBJ1-5
v_call: TRBV7-2
d_call: TRBD1
clone_size: NA
cdr3_nt: TGTGCCAGCAGCTTCAGACAGGGGAGTCAGCCCCAGCATTTT
cdr3_aa: CASSFRQGSQPQHF

j_call: TRBJ2-1
v_call: TRBV14
d_call: NA
clone_size: NA
cdr3_nt: TGTGCCAGCAGCCCGAGGTTAATCAATGAGCAGTTCTTC
cdr3_aa: CASSPRLINEQFF

j_call: TRBJ1-2
v_call: TRBV19
d_call: NA
clone_size: NA
cdr3_nt: TGTGCCAGTTGCCCTACAGCTAACTATGGCTACACCTTC
cdr3_aa: CASCPTANYGYTF

j_call: TRBJ2-2
v_call: TRBV27
d_call: TRBD2
clone_size: NA
cdr3_nt: TGTGCCAGCAGGCGGGGGGACACCGGGGAGCTGTTTTTT
cdr3_aa: CASRRGDTGELFF

j_call: TRBJ1-5
v_call: TRBV5-1
d_call: NA
clone_size: NA
cdr3_nt: TGCGCCAGCAGCTTGGAGGGGGTGGGCAATCAGCCCCAGCATTTT
cdr3_aa: CASSLEGVGNQPQHF

j_call: TRBJ1-2
v_call: TRBV4-1
d_call: TRBD1
clone_size: NA
cdr3_nt: TGCGCCAGCAGCCAAGGACAGGGCACCATCTATGGCTACACCTTC
cdr3_aa: CASSQGQGTIYGYTF

j_call: TRBJ2-6
v_call: TRBV18
d_call: NA
clone_size: NA
cdr3_nt: TGTGCCAGCTCACCGAGGGCAGATTCTGGGGCCAACGTCCTGACTTTC
cdr3_aa: CASSPRADSGANVLTF

j_call: TRBJ2-7
v_call: TRBV9
d_call: NA
clone_size: NA
cdr3_nt: TGTGCCAGCAGCGTAGGGGGTAGCGGATTTTACGAGCAGTACTTC
cdr3_aa: CASSVGGSGFYEQYF

j_call: TRBJ2-3
v_call: TRBV13
d_call: TRBD1
clone_size: NA
cdr3_nt: TGTGCCAGCAGCTTTGGGGACAGGCTCCACGATACGCAGTATTTT
cdr3_aa: CASSFGDRLHDTQYF

j_call: TRBJ2-7
v_call: TRBV19
d_call: NA
clone_size: few
cdr3_nt: TGTGCCAGTAGTCCCGACAGCCAACACTACGAGCAGTACTTC
cdr3_aa: CASSPDSQHYEQYF

j_call: TRBJ2-7
v_call: TRBV5-1
d_call: TRBD1
clone_size: NA
cdr3_nt: TGCGCCAGCAGCCTAGGGACAGGGCCCTACGAGCAGTACTTC
cdr3_aa: CASSLGTGPYEQYF

j_call: TRBJ1-2
v_call: TRBV19
d_call: TRBD1
clone_size: once
cdr3_nt: TGTGCCAGTAGTATAGTCAGGGGGCTCGTCTATGGCTACACCTTC
cdr3_aa: CASSIVRGLVYGYTF

j_call: TRBJ1-2
v_call: TRBV6-4
d_call: TRBD1
clone_size: NA
cdr3_nt: TGTGCCAGCAGTGAAGGAACGGGACAGGGGGCGTTCGACTATGGCTACACCTTC
cdr3_aa: CASSEGTGQGAFDYGYTF

j_call: TRBJ1-1
v_call: TRBV15
d_call: TRBD1
clone_size: NA
cdr3_nt: TGTGCCACCAGCAGAGAAGCAGGGGGCACTGAAGCTTTCTTT
cdr3_aa: CATSREAGGTEAFF

j_call: TRBJ1-2
v_call: TRBV30
d_call: NA
clone_size: NA
cdr3_nt: TGTGCCTGGAGTAAAACAGGGAATGGCTACACCTTC
cdr3_aa: CAWSKTGNGYTF